A single sample is the source of the 4 T cell receptor beta chains below, sequenced in a study of blood T cells in healthy people across ages. A second PCR of about 7 to 11 cycles used a sample-barcoded 5' primer and a J-beta primer mix. TCRdb redid the calling of the 5' RACE reads with MiXCR, one entry per CDR3 protein. The table shows about 1.8 million distinct CDR3 sequences, with just under 50% occurring only once. Sequencing used blood. Source of these receptors: a woman between 40 and 50 years old in good health.

The gene calls are TRBV25-1 and TRBJ2-5; perhaps TRBD1 as D (6 bases). Germline CDR1 reads MGHDK; CDR2 reads SYGVNS. V was clipped by 1 base and J by 5 bases, with 17 bases between them. The CDR3 runs 16 residues. The CDR3 DNA sequence: TGTGCCAGCAGTGAATTAGGGGGAAGACAGGCGGAGACCCAGTACTTC. This codes for CASSELGGRQAETQYF.

The genes are TRBV20-1 and TRBJ1-2; D is possibly TRBD1 (5 bases). The germline CDR1 and CDR2 sequences are DFQATT and SNEGSKA (reference sequence). This CDR3 comprises 12 residues. CDR3 loop: CSGARQNYGYTF. The CDR3, as DNA: TGCAGCGGGGCAAGACAGAACTATGGCTACACCTTC.

This clonotype was counted only a few times. The J gene is TRBJ2-5, the V gene TRBV28, with D possibly TRBD2 on 5 matching bases. The DNA end favors TRBJ2-7, so the J call may be wrong. From germline, CDR1 is MDHEN and CDR2 SYDVKM. The CDR3 contains 17 residues. CDR3 nucleotides: TGTGCCAGCAGTTTAATCGGGGTCGCAGGAAGGGCCTACGAGCAGTACTTC. Translating gives CASSLIGVAGRAYEQYF.

The rearrangement links TRBV28 to TRBJ2-7; 7 bases are a match to TRBD1. The CDR3 totals 15 residues. Germline V gene sequence: CDR1 MDHEN, CDR2 SYDVKM. Trimming took 5 bases from V and 5 from J; bases not matched to a gene: 12. This CDR3 reads CASSPIDREGNEQYF. As DNA, the CDR3 is TGTGCCAGCAGTCCAATCGACAGGGAAGGAAACGAGCAGTACTTC.